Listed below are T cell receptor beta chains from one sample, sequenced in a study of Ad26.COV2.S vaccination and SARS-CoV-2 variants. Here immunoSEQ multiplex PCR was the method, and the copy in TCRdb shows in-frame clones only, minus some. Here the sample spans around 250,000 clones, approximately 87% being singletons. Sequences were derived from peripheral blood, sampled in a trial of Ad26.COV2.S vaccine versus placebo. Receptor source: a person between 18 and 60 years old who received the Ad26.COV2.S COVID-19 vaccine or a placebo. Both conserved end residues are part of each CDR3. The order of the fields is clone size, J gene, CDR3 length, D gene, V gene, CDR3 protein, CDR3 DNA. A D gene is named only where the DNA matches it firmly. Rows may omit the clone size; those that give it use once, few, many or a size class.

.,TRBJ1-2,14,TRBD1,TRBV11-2,CASSTETGDYGYTF,TGTGCCAGCAGCACCGAGACAGGGGACTATGGCTACACCTTC
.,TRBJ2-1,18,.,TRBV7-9,CASSLAPTASSSYNEQFF,TGTGCCAGCAGCTTAGCGCCGACGGCGTCGAGCTCCTACAATGAGCAGTTCTTC
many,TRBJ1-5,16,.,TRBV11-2,CASSLLAGQNVQPQHF,TGTGCCAGCAGCTTGCTAGCTGGGCAAAACGTTCAGCCCCAGCATTTT
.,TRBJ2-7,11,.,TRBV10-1,CASSRKAEQYF,TGCGCCAGCAGCAGGAAGGCGGAGCAGTACTTC
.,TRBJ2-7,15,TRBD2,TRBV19,CASSTRLAGGYEQYF,TGTGCCAGTAGTACCCGCCTAGCGGGGGGATACGAGCAGTACTTC
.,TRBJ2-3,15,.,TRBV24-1,CATSDLGDSTDTQYF,TGTGCCACCAGTGATCTGGGGGACAGCACAGATACGCAGTATTTT
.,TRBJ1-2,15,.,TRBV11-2,CASRRNRGATPGYTF,TGTGCCAGCAGGAGAAATCGGGGTGCGACGCCTGGCTACACCTTC
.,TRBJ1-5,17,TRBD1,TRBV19,CASSLGTGVSEYQPQHF,TGTGCCAGTAGTCTCGGGACAGGGGTTTCCGAATATCAGCCCCAGCATTTT
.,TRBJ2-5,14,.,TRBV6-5,CASRLRGGQETQYF,TGTGCCAGCAGACTCAGGGGAGGACAAGAGACCCAGTACTTC
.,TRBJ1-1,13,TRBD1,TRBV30,CAWRGQMNTEAFF,TGTGCCTGGAGGGGACAGATGAACACTGAAGCTTTCTTT
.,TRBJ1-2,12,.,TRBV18,CASSGVNYGYTF,TGTGCCAGCTCAGGAGTTAACTATGGCTACACCTTC